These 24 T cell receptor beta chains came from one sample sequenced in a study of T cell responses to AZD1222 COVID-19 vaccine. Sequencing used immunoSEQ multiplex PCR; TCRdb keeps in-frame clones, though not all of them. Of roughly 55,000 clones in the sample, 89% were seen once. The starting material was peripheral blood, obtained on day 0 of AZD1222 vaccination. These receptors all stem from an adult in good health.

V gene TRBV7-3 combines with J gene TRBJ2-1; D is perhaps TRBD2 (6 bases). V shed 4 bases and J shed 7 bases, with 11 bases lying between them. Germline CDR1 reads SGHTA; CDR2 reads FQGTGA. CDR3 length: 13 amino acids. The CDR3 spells CASSSGGWNEQFF. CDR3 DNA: TGTGCCAGCAGCTCCGGGGGATGGAATGAGCAGTTCTTC.

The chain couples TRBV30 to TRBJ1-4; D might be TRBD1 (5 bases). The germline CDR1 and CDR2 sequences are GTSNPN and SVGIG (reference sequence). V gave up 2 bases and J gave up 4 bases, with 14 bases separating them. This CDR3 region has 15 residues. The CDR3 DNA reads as TGTGCCTGGAGTCCCGGGACGGCCGATAATGAAAAACTGTTTTTT. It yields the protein CAWSPGTADNEKLFF.

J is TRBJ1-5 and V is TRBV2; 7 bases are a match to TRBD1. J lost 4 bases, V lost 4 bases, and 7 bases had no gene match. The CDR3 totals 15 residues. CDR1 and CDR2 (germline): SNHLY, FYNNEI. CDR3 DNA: TGTGCCAGCAGTGTTCTGACAGGGCAAAATCAGCCCCAGCATTTT. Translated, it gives CASSVLTGQNQPQHF.

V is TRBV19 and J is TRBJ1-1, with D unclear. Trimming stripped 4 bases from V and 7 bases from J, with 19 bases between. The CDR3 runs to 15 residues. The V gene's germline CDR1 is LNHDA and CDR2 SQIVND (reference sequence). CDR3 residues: CASSTTKYTGNEAFF. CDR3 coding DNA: TGTGCCAGTAGTACGACTAAGTATACTGGTAATGAAGCTTTCTTT.

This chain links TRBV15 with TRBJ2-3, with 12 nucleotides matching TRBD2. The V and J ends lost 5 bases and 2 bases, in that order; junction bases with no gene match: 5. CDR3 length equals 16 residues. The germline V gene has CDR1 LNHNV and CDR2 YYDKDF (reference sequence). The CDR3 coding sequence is TGTGCCACCAGCCCCGGACTAGCGGGATCCACAGATACGCAGTATTTT. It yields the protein CATSPGLAGSTDTQYF.

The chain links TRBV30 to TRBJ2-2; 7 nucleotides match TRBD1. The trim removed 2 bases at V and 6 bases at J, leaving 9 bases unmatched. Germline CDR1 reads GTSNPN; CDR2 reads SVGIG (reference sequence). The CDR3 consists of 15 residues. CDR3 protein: CAWSPTGEFAGELFF. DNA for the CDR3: TGTGCCTGGAGTCCTACAGGGGAGTTCGCCGGGGAGCTGTTTTTT.

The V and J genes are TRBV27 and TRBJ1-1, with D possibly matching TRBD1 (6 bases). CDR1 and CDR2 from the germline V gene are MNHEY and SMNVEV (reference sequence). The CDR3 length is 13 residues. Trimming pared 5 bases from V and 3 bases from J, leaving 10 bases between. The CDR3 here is CASSPRGDTEAFF. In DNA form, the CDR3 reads TGTGCCAGCAGTCCTAGGGGGGACACTGAAGCTTTCTTT.

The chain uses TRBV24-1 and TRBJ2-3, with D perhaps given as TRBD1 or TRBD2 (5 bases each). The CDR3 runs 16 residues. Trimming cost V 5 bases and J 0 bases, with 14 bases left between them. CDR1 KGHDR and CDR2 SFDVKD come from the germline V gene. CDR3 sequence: CATSAGASSSTDTQYF. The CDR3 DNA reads TGTGCCACCAGTGCCGGGGCTAGCAGTAGCACAGATACGCAGTATTTT.

Written as DNA, the CDR3 is TGCGCCAGCAGCCAAGGTCCCAGTTCCCAAGAGACCCAGTACTTC. Amino acid sequence: CASSQGPSSQETQYF. The chain joins TRBV4-1 to TRBJ2-5; D remains unclear. The CDR3 consists of 15 residues. Germline CDR1 MGHRA, CDR2 YSYEKL. The V and J ends lost 1 base and 1 base respectively, with 10 bases between them.

CDR3 loop: CASSYGTGATNEKLFF. The CDR3 nucleotides read TGCGCCAGCAGCTACGGTACAGGAGCGACTAATGAAAAACTGTTTTTT. The V gene is TRBV5-1, the J gene TRBJ1-4, with D maybe TRBD1 (5 bases). The germline V gene has CDR1 SGHRS and CDR2 YFSETQ. This CDR3 has 16 residues. Trimming cost V 3 bases and J 2 bases, with 14 bases left between them.

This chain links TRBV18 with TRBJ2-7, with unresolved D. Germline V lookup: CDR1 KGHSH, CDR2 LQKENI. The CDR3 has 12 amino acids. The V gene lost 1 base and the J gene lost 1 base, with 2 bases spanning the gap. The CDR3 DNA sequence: TGTGCCAGCTCACCACGGTCCTACGAGCAGTACTTC. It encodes CASSPRSYEQYF.

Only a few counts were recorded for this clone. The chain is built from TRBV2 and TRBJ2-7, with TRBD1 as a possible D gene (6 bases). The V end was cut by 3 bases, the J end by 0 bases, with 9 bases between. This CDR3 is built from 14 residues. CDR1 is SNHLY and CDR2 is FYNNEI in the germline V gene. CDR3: CASSEGHLSYEQYF. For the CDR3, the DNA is TGTGCCAGCAGTGAGGGACATCTCTCCTACGAGCAGTACTTC.

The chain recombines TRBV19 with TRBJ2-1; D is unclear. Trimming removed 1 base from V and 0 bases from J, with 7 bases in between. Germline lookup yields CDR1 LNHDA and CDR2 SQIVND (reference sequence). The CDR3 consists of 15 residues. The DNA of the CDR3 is TGTGCCAGTAGTATAGTAAAGAGCTCCTACAATGAGCAGTTCTTC. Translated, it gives CASSIVKSSYNEQFF.

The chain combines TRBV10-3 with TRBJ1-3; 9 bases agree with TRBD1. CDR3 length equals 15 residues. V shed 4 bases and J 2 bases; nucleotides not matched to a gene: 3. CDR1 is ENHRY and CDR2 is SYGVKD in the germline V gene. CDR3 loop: CAISAGTGPGNTIYF. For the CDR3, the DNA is TGTGCCATCAGTGCGGGGACAGGGCCTGGAAACACCATATATTTT.

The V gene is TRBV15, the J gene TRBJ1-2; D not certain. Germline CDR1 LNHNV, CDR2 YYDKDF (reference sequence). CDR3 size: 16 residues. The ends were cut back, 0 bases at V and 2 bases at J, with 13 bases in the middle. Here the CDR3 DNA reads TGTGCCACCAGCAGAGATATGCGGGTCCCCAACTATGGCTACACCTTC. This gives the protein CATSRDMRVPNYGYTF.

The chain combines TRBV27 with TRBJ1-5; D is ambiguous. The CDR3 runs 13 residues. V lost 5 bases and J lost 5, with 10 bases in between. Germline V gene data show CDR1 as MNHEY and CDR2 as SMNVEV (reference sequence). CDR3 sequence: CASSPLADQPQHF. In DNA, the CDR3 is TGTGCCAGCAGTCCCCTGGCAGATCAGCCCCAGCATTTT.

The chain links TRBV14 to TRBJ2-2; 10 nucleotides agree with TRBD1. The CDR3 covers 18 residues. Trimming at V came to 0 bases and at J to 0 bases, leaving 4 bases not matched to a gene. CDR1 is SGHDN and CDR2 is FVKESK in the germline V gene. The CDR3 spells CASSQDGTGESNTGELFF. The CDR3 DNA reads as TGTGCCAGCAGCCAAGATGGGACAGGGGAATCGAACACCGGGGAGCTGTTTTTT.

Written as DNA, the CDR3 is TGCAGCGTTGGGGGACTAGCGGGAAGCACAGATACGCAGTATTTT. It yields the protein CSVGGLAGSTDTQYF. This chain joins TRBV29-1 and TRBJ2-3; TRBD2 matches at 13 bases. Germline V gene sequence: CDR1 SQVTM, CDR2 ANQGSEA. The V gene end was trimmed by 4 bases and the J gene end by 0 bases; junction bases not matched to a gene: 1. The CDR3 covers 15 residues.

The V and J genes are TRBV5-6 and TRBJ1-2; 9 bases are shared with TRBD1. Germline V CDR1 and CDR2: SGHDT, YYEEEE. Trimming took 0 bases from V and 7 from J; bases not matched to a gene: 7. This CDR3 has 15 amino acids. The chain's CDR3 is CASSLERDRASGYTF. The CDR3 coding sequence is TGTGCCAGCAGCTTGGAAAGGGACAGGGCTTCTGGCTACACCTTC.

The CDR3 loop is CASSPRLEYEQYF. The CDR3 DNA reads as TGTGCCAGCAGTCCGCGACTAGAATACGAGCAGTACTTC. This chain uses TRBV2 with TRBJ2-7; maybe TRBD2 (6 bases). Germline CDR1 reads SNHLY; CDR2 reads FYNNEI. Trimming stripped 5 bases from V and 4 bases from J, with 12 bases between. This CDR3 has 13 residues.

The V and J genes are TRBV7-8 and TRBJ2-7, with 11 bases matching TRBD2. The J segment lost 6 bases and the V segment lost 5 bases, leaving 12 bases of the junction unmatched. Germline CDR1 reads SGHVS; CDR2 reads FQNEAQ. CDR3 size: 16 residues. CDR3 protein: CASSGSGRAGGAEQYF. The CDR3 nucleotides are TGTGCCAGCAGCGGTAGCGGGAGGGCCGGTGGGGCCGAGCAGTACTTC.

This chain's CDR3 is CASSIDLARVNYGYTF. The CDR3 bases are TGTGCCAGTAGTATAGACCTAGCGAGGGTAAACTATGGCTACACCTTC. The V and J genes are TRBV19 and TRBJ1-2; D not resolved. The CDR3 totals 16 residues. The ends were cut back, 0 bases at V and 2 bases at J, with 13 bases in the middle. Germline V gene sequence: CDR1 LNHDA, CDR2 SQIVND (reference sequence).

The CDR3 DNA reads as TGTGCCAGTAGTACGGGGATCTGGGAGACCCAGTACTTC. Translated: CASSTGIWETQYF. This rearrangement joins TRBV19 to TRBJ2-5, with a tentative D call TRBD2 (5 bases). This CDR3 is built from 13 residues. V was cut by 4 bases and J by 5 bases, with 11 bases left in between. Germline V CDR1 and CDR2: LNHDA, SQIVND (reference sequence).

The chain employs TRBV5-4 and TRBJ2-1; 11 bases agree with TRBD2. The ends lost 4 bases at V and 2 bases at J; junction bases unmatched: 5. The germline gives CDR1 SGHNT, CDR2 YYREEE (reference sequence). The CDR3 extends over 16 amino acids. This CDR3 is CASSRGTSGTYNEQFF. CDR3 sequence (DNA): TGTGCCAGCAGCCGAGGGACTAGCGGCACCTACAATGAGCAGTTCTTC.